The 30 T cell receptor beta chains presented below share a single source sample, sequenced in a study of blood T cell repertoires in COVID-19. Profiling relied on immunoSEQ multiplex PCR, and the TCRdb table lists in-frame clones only, not all of them. The table records about 130,000 clones, roughly 87% of them present only once. Sequencing was done on a sample of PBMCs or T cells enriched from blood (not recorded which). These receptors all stem from a man in his thirties or forties who had recovered from COVID-19.

This chain uses TRBV4-1 with TRBJ1-2; D is unresolved. CDR1 and CDR2 (germline): MGHRA, YSYEKL. Deletions cut 5 bases from V and 2 bases from J, with 9 bases between. The CDR3 loop spans 13 amino acids. The CDR3 protein is CASSSTQNYGYTF. The CDR3 DNA follows: TGCGCCAGCAGCTCTACACAGAACTATGGCTACACCTTC.

The gene calls are TRBV6-5 and TRBJ2-5; a weak D match, TRBD1 (5 bases). V was cut by 7 bases and J by 2 bases, with 17 bases left in between. CDR1 and CDR2 from the germline V gene are MNHEY and SVGAGI. CDR3 length equals 15 residues. CDR3 in amino acids: CASKYDSSKQETQYF. CDR3 DNA: TGTGCCAGCAAGTACGACAGCTCCAAGCAAGAGACCCAGTACTTC.

The chain joins TRBV7-9 to TRBJ1-4, with D unclear. The CDR3 is 13 residues long. Trimming removed 2 bases at V and 8 bases at J, with 9 bases between. Per germline, CDR1 SEHNR and CDR2 FQNEAQ (reference sequence). The CDR3 is CASSLSGREKLFF. The CDR3 region has the DNA TGTGCCAGCAGCTTATCAGGTCGCGAAAAACTGTTTTTT.

V usage is TRBV4-1 and J usage is TRBJ1-2; a possible D gene is TRBD1 (5 bases). Germline CDR1 reads MGHRA; CDR2 reads YSYEKL. The V end lost 4 bases, the J end lost 4 bases, and 16 bases lay between the germline ends. The CDR3 has 15 amino acids. The CDR3 nucleotides are TGCGCCAGCAGCCTATCGACAGAAGCCTTCTATGGCTACACCTTC. Amino acid sequence: CASSLSTEAFYGYTF.

The chain recombines TRBV7-9 with TRBJ2-7; the D is unclear. Germline V gene sequence: CDR1 SEHNR, CDR2 FQNEAQ (reference sequence). The CDR3 consists of 11 residues. The V and J ends lost 5 bases and 5 bases respectively, with 7 bases between them. CDR3 sequence reads: CASSLSDEQYF. CDR3 in DNA: TGTGCCAGCAGCCTCAGCGACGAGCAGTACTTC.

The V call is TRBV11-2, the J call TRBJ2-5; TRBD1 is a possible D gene (6 bases). V was cut by 4 bases and J by 5 bases, with 20 bases left in between. The CDR3 loop spans 16 amino acids. Per the germline V gene, CDR1 is SGHAT and CDR2 is FQNNGV. The DNA for the CDR3 is TGTGCCAGCAGCTCAGGAGTGTGGGGGCGTCAGGAGACCCAGTACTTC. It codes for CASSSGVWGRQETQYF. The complete variable domain, with remaining parts taken from reference TRBV11-2 and TRBJ2-5, reads EAGVAQSPRYKIIEKRQSVAFWCNPISGHATLYWYQQILGQGPKLLIQFQNNGVVDDSQLPKDRFSAERLKGVDSTLKIQPAKLEDSAVYLCASSSGVWGRQETQYFGPGTRLLVL.

V gene TRBV5-1 combines with J gene TRBJ1-6, with 8 bases lining up with TRBD1. The CDR3 has 15 amino acids. V trimming: 0 bases; J trimming: 4 bases; junction bases outside the gene matches: 0. In germline, CDR1 is SGHRS, CDR2 YFSETQ. Written as DNA, the CDR3 is TGCGCCAGCAGCTTGGGGGACAGGTATAATTCACCCCTCCACTTT. Its translation is CASSLGDRYNSPLHF.

The CDR3 spells CASSKTQNTEAFF. For the CDR3, the DNA is TGTGCCAGCAGCAAGACACAAAACACTGAAGCTTTCTTT. This rearrangement joins TRBV7-9 to TRBJ1-1, with unresolved D. With 5 bases removed from V and 2 bases from J, the gap between germline ends came to 9 bases. Germline V gene data show CDR1 as SEHNR and CDR2 as FQNEAQ (reference sequence). The CDR3 runs 13 residues. The complete variable domain, with remaining parts taken from reference TRBV7-9 and TRBJ1-1, reads DTGVSQNPRHKITKRGQNVTFRCDPISEHNRLYWYRQTLGQGPEFLTYFQNEAQLEKSRLLSDRFSAERPKGSFSTLEIQRTEQGDSAMYLCASSKTQNTEAFFGQGTRLTVV.

The rearrangement links TRBV9 to TRBJ1-1, with D perhaps TRBD1 (6 bases). V shed 0 bases and J shed 9 bases, with 12 bases lying between them. This CDR3 contains 13 residues. Germline assignment: CDR1 SGDLS and CDR2 YYNGEE. CDR3 sequence (DNA): TGTGCCAGCAGCGTAGAGGGCTGGGACAAAGCTTTCTTT. Amino acids: CASSVEGWDKAFF.

The chain couples TRBV11-2 to TRBJ1-3; 10 bases line up with TRBD1. Germline assignment: CDR1 SGHAT and CDR2 FQNNGV. The CDR3 covers 15 residues. V was pared by 5 bases and J by 3 bases, with 4 bases of the junction left unmatched. The CDR3 spells CASSPGTGDGNTIYF. The CDR3 bases are TGTGCCAGCAGCCCGGGGACAGGGGATGGAAACACCATATATTTT.

This clone occurred once. CDR3 protein: CASSLSLTSGGGDEQFF. DNA for the CDR3: TGTGCCAGCAGCTTAAGCTTAACTAGCGGGGGAGGCGATGAGCAGTTCTTC. The rearrangement joins TRBV7-9 to TRBJ2-1; TRBD2 agrees at 11 bases. V gave up 2 bases and J gave up 8 bases; unmatched junction bases: 11. The germline gives CDR1 SEHNR, CDR2 FQNEAQ (reference sequence). The CDR3 is 17 residues long.

The rearrangement uses TRBV6-5 and TRBJ1-5; possible D gene TRBD1, 6 bases. In germline, CDR1 is MNHEY, CDR2 SVGAGI. The V end lost 6 bases, the J end lost 3 bases, and 9 bases lay between the germline ends. This CDR3 has 13 residues. The CDR3 nucleotides are TGTGCCAGCAGGACAGGTTCCAATCAGCCCCAGCATTTT. Encoded protein: CASRTGSNQPQHF.

The chain employs TRBV5-4 and TRBJ2-1, with 7 positions matching TRBD2. V was clipped by 3 bases and J by 0 bases; unmatched bases: 12. Per the germline V gene, CDR1 is SGHNT and CDR2 is YYREEE (reference sequence). The CDR3 length is 18 residues. CDR3 sequence (DNA): TGTGCCAGCAGCTCACTATTTATAGCGGGTACCTCCTACAATGAGCAGTTCTTC. It translates to CASSSLFIAGTSYNEQFF.

This clone was seen once. V is TRBV19 and J is TRBJ1-2; D perhaps matches TRBD1 (5 bases). Trimming shortened V by 5 bases and J by 5 bases, and 12 bases separated the two germline ends. CDR3 length: 13 residues. CDR1 LNHDA and CDR2 SQIVND come from the germline V gene (reference sequence). The CDR3 DNA reads as TGTGCCAGTAGTTCCGCAGGGAGGTATGGCTACACCTTC. This codes for CASSSAGRYGYTF. Full variable domain (outside the CDR3, taken from reference TRBV19 and TRBJ1-2): DGGITQSPKYLFRKEGQNVTLSCEQNLNHDAMYWYRQDPGQGLRLIYYSQIVNDFQKGDIAEGYSVSREKKESFPLTVTSAQKNPTAFYLCASSSAGRYGYTFGSGTRLTVV.

This clone was counted a single time. V gene TRBV19 combines with J gene TRBJ2-5; 8 bases line up with TRBD1. Germline V gene lookup returns CDR1 LNHDA and CDR2 SQIVND (reference sequence). The length of the CDR3 is 16 residues. With V trimmed by 3 bases and J by 2 bases, 8 bases remained unmatched. The CDR3 DNA sequence: TGTGCCAGTAGTATTTGGGGCAGGGGGCCTCAAGAGACCCAGTACTTC. Residues: CASSIWGRGPQETQYF.

The gene calls are TRBV7-9 and TRBJ2-3, with 7 nucleotides matching TRBD1. With V trimmed by 6 bases and J by 1 base, 4 bases remained unmatched. This CDR3 has 14 residues. Germline V gene lookup returns CDR1 SEHNR and CDR2 FQNEAQ (reference sequence). The CDR3 region has the DNA TGTGCCAGCAGTCAGACAGGGCGCACAGATACGCAGTATTTT. Protein: CASSQTGRTDTQYF. The variable domain in full, completed from reference TRBV7-9 and TRBJ2-3, reads DTGVSQNPRHKITKRGQNVTFRCDPISEHNRLYWYRQTLGQGPEFLTYFQNEAQLEKSRLLSDRFSAERPKGSFSTLEIQRTEQGDSAMYLCASSQTGRTDTQYFGPGTRLTVL.

The J gene is TRBJ2-2, the V gene TRBV3-1 (or the pseudogene TRBV3-2); 7 positions match TRBD2. J gave up 6 bases and V 2 bases, and 6 bases lay outside the gene matches. CDR3 length: 15 amino acids. CDR1 and CDR2 from the germline V gene are LGHDT and YNNKEL (reference sequence). The CDR3 nucleotides read TGTGCCAGCAGCCAAATTGGACTAGTTTCCGGGGAGCTGTTTTTT. Its translation: CASSQIGLVSGELFF.

The rearrangement joins TRBV5-4 to TRBJ1-2, with a tentative D call TRBD1 (6 bases). Germline loops: CDR1 SGHNT, CDR2 YYREEE (reference sequence). CDR3 length equals 13 residues. V lost 4 bases to trimming and J lost 7 bases, with 14 bases between them. Here the CDR3 DNA reads TGTGCCAGCAGCCAGGACAGTATTTTTGGCTACACCTTC. This sequence encodes CASSQDSIFGYTF. The whole variable domain, remainder taken from reference TRBV5-4 and TRBJ1-2, is ETGVTQSPTHLIKTRGQQVTLRCSSQSGHNTVSWYQQALGQGPQFIFQYYREEENGRGNFPPRFSGLQFPNYSSELNVNALELDDSALYLCASSQDSIFGYTFGSGTRLTVV.

The chain links TRBV6-4 to TRBJ2-5, with D perhaps matching TRBD2 (5 bases). This CDR3 spans 15 amino acids. Germline V lookup: CDR1 MRHNA, CDR2 SNTAGT. The V end was cut by 6 bases, the J end by 1 base, with 15 bases between. The CDR3 here is CASSPALGSQETQYF. CDR3 coding DNA: TGTGCCAGCAGCCCGGCCCTGGGGAGCCAAGAGACCCAGTACTTC.

The rearrangement links TRBV5-1 to TRBJ2-2; weak D call: TRBD1 (6 bases). Trimming removed 7 bases from V and 2 bases from J, with 15 bases in between. The V gene's germline CDR1 is SGHRS and CDR2 YFSETQ. This CDR3 is 15 amino acids long. The DNA for the CDR3 is TGCGCCAGCGAACCGGGACACTCAAACACCGGGGAGCTGTTTTTT. Its translation is CASEPGHSNTGELFF.

The CDR3 sequence: CASSGEGQGNEKLFF. The CDR3 nucleotides are TGTGCCAGCAGTGGAGAGGGACAGGGTAATGAAAAACTGTTTTTT. V and J are TRBV25-1 and TRBJ1-4; TRBD1 aligns across 9 bases. Germline V CDR1 and CDR2: MGHDK, SYGVNS. The junction had 4 bases not matched to a gene; V was cut back by 4 bases and J by 4 bases. There are 15 residues in the CDR3.

This clone was observed a few times. The chain carries TRBV5-6 and TRBJ1-1, with D perhaps TRBD1 (5 bases). This CDR3 region has 12 residues. The germline V and J ends were trimmed by 7 bases and 4 bases, with 11 bases remaining between them. The germline V gene has CDR1 SGHDT and CDR2 YYEEEE. CDR3 nucleotide sequence: TGTGCCAGCGACTTCCAGGGCACTGAAGCTTTCTTT. This encodes CASDFQGTEAFF.

This clone was recorded once. The chain couples TRBV7-3 to TRBJ2-2; 7 bases map to TRBD2. Trimming cost V 3 bases and J 5 bases; bases outside gene matches: 3. The CDR3 totals 14 residues. Germline CDR1 and CDR2: SGHTA and FQGTGA. The CDR3 DNA is TGTGCCAGCAGCTTGGCTAGCGGAACCGGGGAGCTGTTTTTT. The encoded protein is CASSLASGTGELFF.

The chain recombines TRBV27 with TRBJ1-2; TRBD1 matches 10 bases. Germline V gene sequence: CDR1 MNHEY, CDR2 SMNVEV (reference sequence). CDR3 size: 13 residues. V was pared by 4 bases and J by 6 bases, with 2 bases of the junction left unmatched. The CDR3 is CASSSTGGDGYTF. The DNA for the CDR3 is TGTGCCAGCAGTTCGACAGGGGGCGATGGCTACACCTTC.

The chain joins TRBV15 to TRBJ2-1; TRBD2 matches 13 bases. V dropped 1 base and J dropped 5; count of bases not matched to a gene: 5. Per germline, CDR1 LNHNV and CDR2 YYDKDF (reference sequence). The CDR3 totals 17 residues. CDR3 bases: TGTGCCACCAGCAGAGGGCGACTAGCGGGAGGCAACAATGAGCAGTTCTTC. Translation gives CATSRGRLAGGNNEQFF. Based on the CDR3 plus reference TRBV15 and TRBJ2-1, the full variable domain is DAMVIQNPRYQVTQFGKPVTLSCSQTLNHNVMYWYQQKSSQAPKLLFHYYDKDFNNEADTPDNFQSRRPNTSFCFLDIRSPGLGDTAMYLCATSRGRLAGGNNEQFFGPGTRLTVL.

The V call is TRBV7-9, the J call TRBJ2-1, with a weak D call TRBD1 (6 bases). Germline loops: CDR1 SEHNR, CDR2 FQNEAQ (reference sequence). CDR3 size: 15 residues. Trimming took off 5 bases at V and 7 bases at J, with 18 bases between the two ends. The CDR3 nucleotides are TGTGCCAGCAGCCCCCCGGTGGGGGCTGATAATGAGCAGTTCTTC. Its protein is CASSPPVGADNEQFF.

V usage is TRBV6-5 and J usage is TRBJ1-1; D is possibly TRBD1 (5 bases). Germline V gene lookup returns CDR1 MNHEY and CDR2 SVGAGI. This CDR3 contains 14 residues. The V and J ends lost 0 bases and 7 bases respectively, with 12 bases between them. This CDR3 is CASSYSTGAIEAFF. CDR3 in DNA: TGTGCCAGCAGTTACTCGACTGGGGCTATTGAAGCTTTCTTT.

This clone turned up a few times. The chain carries TRBV5-4 and TRBJ1-1, with 7 bases matching TRBD1. From germline, CDR1 is SGHNT and CDR2 YYREEE (reference sequence). Trimming at V came to 4 bases and at J to 0 bases, leaving 9 bases not matched to a gene. The length of the CDR3 is 16 residues. CDR3 protein: CASSPLRGTVNTEAFF. The CDR3, as DNA: TGTGCCAGCAGCCCACTACGGGGGACAGTGAACACTGAAGCTTTCTTT.

The rearrangement links TRBV15 to TRBJ2-5; D possibly corresponds to TRBD1 (6 bases). Germline CDR1 and CDR2: LNHNV and YYDKDF (reference sequence). The V gene lost 0 bases and the J gene lost 2 bases, with 10 bases spanning the gap. This CDR3 spans 15 amino acids. CDR3: CATSRDAGQQETQYF. The CDR3, as DNA: TGTGCCACCAGCAGAGATGCTGGACAGCAAGAGACCCAGTACTTC.

The chain couples TRBV5-1 to TRBJ2-5; 9 nucleotides line up with TRBD2. CDR3 length: 15 amino acids. Germline lookup yields CDR1 SGHRS and CDR2 YFSETQ. V was clipped by 0 bases and J by 3 bases; unmatched bases: 3. CDR3 amino acids: CASSLGLAEKETQYF. DNA for the CDR3: TGCGCCAGCAGCTTGGGACTAGCGGAAAAAGAGACCCAGTACTTC.